This T cell receptor (beta chain) was sequenced during a study of CXCR3-negative and CXCR3-positive naive CD8 T cells. In preparing the TRB cDNA libraries, 5' RACE with UMI labels was used. TCRdb reprocessed the 5' RACE reads, with one entry per CDR3 protein and no DNA. The sample data list around 96,000 distinct CDR3 sequences. Every CD8+ subset sample held around 300,000 flow-sorted cells, done in triplicate. Naive CD8+ T cells had a CD45RO-CCR7+CD27+CD95- phenotype. As regards this clonotype: Antigen specificity is unknown.

Whole-study findings and limits: For naive cells, CXCR3-negative and CXCR3-positive subsets had similar TRBV-TRBJ usage; for memory cells, usage differed. Because surface CD5 did not distinguish the naive subsets, TCR strength was inferred from TRB CDR3 properties.

CDR1 is SGHVS and CDR2 is FNYEAQ in the germline V gene. The CDR3 extends over 14 amino acids. The TCR sequence derives from a human donor in good health. Some clones in this sample may be carry-over from other donors' samples. Sequenced input: naive CXCR3- CD8+ T cells from blood. The subset here: CD45RO-CCR7+CD27+CD95- naive CD8+ T cells lacking CXCR3 (TNR3-). The chain links TRBV7-6 to TRBJ1-1. The CDR3 region is CASSPGGGVGEAFF.